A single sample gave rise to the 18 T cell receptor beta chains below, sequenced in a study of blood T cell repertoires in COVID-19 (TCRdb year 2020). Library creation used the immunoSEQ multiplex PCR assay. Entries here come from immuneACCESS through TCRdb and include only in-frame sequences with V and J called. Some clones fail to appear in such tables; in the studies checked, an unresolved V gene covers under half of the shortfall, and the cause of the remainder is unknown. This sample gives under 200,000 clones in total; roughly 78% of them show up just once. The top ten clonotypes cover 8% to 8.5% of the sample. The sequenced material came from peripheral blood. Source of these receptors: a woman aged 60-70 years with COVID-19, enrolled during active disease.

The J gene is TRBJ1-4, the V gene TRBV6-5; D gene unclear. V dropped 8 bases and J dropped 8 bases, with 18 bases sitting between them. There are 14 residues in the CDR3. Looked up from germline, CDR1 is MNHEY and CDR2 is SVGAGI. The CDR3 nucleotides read TGTGCCAGCTGGGGAGCAGGAAGTGGCGAAAAACTGTTTTTT. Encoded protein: CASWGAGSGEKLFF.

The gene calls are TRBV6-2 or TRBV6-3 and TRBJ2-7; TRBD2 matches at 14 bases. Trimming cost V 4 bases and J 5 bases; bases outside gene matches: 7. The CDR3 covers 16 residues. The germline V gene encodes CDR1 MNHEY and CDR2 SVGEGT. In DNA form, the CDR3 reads TGTGCCAGCAGTTTTTCGGGACTAGCGGGAGAACACGAGCAGTACTTC. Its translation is CASSFSGLAGEHEQYF.

Here the CDR3 reads CASSQDDMRGGLTDTQYF. In DNA form, the CDR3 reads TGTGCCAGCAGCCAAGATGATATGCGGGGGGGCCTCACAGATACGCAGTATTTT. The chain carries TRBV4-2 and TRBJ2-3, with 9 bases matching TRBD2. The CDR3 covers 18 residues. CDR1 and CDR2 from the germline V gene are LGHNA and YNFKEQ. J was trimmed by 2 bases and V by 0 bases; bases with no gene match: 9.

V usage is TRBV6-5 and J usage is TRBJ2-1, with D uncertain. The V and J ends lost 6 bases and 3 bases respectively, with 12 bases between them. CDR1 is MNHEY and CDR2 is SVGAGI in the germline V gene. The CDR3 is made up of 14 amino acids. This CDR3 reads CASSLYIRYNEQFF. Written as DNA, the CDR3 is TGTGCCAGCAGCCTCTATATCCGCTACAATGAGCAGTTCTTC.

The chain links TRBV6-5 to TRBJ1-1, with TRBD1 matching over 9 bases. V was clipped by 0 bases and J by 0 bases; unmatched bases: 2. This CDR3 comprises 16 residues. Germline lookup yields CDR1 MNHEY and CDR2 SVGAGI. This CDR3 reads CASSYSYRGLNTEAFF. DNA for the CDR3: TGTGCCAGCAGTTACTCCTACAGGGGGCTGAACACTGAAGCTTTCTTT.

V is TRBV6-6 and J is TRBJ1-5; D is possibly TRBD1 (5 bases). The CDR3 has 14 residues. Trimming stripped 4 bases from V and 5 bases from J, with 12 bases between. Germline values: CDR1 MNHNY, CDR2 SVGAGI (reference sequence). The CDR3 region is CASSWEGRDQPQHF. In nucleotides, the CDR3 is TGTGCCAGCAGTTGGGAGGGGAGGGATCAGCCCCAGCATTTT.

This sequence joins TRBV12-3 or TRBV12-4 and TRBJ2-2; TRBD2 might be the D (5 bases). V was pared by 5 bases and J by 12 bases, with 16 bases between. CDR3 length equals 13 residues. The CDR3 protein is CASSQGWTGKLFF. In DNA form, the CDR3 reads TGTGCCAGCAGTCAAGGGTGGACGGGGAAGCTGTTTTTT.

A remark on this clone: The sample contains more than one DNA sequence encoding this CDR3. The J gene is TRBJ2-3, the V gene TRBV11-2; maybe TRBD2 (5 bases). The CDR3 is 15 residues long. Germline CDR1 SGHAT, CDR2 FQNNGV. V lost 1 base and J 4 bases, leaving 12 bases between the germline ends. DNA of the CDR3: TGTGCCAGCAGCTTAGTTCGGGGATCGGCAGATACGCAGTATTTT. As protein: CASSLVRGSADTQYF.

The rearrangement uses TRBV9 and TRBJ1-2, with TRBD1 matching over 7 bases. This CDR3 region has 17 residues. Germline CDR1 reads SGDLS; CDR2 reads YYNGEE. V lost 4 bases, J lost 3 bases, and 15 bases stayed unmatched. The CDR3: CASSPRDTGAWDYGYTF. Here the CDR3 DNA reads TGTGCCAGCAGCCCGAGAGACACAGGGGCGTGGGACTATGGCTACACCTTC.

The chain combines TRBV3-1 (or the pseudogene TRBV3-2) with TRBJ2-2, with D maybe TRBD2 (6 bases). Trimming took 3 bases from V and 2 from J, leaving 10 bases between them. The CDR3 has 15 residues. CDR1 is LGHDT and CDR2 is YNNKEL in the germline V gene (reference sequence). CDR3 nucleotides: TGTGCCAGCAGCCACGCGGGGCGTAACACCGGGGAGCTGTTTTTT. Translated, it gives CASSHAGRNTGELFF.

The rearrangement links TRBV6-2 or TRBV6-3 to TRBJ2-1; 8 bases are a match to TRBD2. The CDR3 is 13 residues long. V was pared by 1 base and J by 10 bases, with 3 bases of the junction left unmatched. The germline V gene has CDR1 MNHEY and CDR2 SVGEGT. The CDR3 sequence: CASSYLTSVEQFF. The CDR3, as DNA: TGTGCCAGCAGTTACTTGACTAGCGTCGAGCAGTTCTTC.

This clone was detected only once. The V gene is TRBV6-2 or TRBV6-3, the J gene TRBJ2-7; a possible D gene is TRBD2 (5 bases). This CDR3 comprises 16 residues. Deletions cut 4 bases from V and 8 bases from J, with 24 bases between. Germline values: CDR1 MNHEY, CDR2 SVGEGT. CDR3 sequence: CASSLLRGVRGGKQYV. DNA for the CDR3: TGTGCCAGCAGTTTGCTTCGGGGTGTTCGAGGTGGCAAGCAGTACGTC.

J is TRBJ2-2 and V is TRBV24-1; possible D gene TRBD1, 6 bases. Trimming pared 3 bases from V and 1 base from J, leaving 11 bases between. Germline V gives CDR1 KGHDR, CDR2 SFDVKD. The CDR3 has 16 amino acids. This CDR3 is CATSDPLGGNTGELFF. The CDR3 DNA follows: TGTGCCACCAGTGATCCGCTAGGGGGGAACACCGGGGAGCTGTTTTTT.

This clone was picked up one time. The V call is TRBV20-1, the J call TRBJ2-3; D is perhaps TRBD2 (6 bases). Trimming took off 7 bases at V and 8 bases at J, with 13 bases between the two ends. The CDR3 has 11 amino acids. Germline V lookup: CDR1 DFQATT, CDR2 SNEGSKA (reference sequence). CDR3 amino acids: CSGLPGATQYF. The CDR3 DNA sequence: TGCAGTGGCCTACCGGGAGCTACGCAGTATTTT.

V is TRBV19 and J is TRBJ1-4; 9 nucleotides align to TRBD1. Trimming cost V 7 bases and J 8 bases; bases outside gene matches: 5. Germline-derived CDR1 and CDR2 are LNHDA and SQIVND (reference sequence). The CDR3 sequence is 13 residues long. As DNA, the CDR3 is TGTGCCAGTACGGACAGGGGCCGAGAAAAACTGTTTTTT. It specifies CASTDRGREKLFF.

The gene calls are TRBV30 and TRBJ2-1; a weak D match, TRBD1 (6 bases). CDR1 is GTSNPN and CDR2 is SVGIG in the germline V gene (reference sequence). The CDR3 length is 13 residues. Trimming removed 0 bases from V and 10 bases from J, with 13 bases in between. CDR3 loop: CAWSVNRVREQFF. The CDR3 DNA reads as TGTGCCTGGAGTGTAAACAGGGTCCGGGAGCAGTTCTTC.

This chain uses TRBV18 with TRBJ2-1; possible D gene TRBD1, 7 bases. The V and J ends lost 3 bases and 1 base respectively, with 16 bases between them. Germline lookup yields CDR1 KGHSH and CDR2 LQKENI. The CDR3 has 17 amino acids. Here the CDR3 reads CASSPPWSGGSYNEQFF. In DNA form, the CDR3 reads TGTGCCAGCTCACCCCCTTGGTCAGGGGGGTCCTACAATGAGCAGTTCTTC. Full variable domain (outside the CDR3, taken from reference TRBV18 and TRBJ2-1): NAGVMQNPRHLVRRRGQEARLRCSPMKGHSHVYWYRQLPEEGLKFMVYLQKENIIDESGMPKERFSAEFPKEGPSILRIQQVVRGDSAAYFCASSPPWSGGSYNEQFFGPGTRLTVL.

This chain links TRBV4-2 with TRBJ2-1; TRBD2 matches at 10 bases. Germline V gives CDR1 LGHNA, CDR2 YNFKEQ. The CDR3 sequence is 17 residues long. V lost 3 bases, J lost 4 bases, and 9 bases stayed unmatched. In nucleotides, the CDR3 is TGTGCCAGCAGCCAGGGACGACTAGCGGGTTTATACAATGAGCAGTTCTTC. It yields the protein CASSQGRLAGLYNEQFF.